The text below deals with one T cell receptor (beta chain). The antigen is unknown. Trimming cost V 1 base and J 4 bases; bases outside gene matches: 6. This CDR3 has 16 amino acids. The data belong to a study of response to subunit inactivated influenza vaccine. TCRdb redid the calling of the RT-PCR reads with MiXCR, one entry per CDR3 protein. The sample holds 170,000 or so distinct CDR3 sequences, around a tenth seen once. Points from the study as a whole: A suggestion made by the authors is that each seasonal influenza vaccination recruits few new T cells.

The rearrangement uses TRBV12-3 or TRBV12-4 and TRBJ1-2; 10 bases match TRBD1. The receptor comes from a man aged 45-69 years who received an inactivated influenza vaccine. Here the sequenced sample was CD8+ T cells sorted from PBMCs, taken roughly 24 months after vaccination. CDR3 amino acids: CASSLGPGQGTYGYTF. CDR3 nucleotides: TGTGCCAGCAGTTTAGGACCGGGACAGGGGACCTATGGCTACACCTTC.